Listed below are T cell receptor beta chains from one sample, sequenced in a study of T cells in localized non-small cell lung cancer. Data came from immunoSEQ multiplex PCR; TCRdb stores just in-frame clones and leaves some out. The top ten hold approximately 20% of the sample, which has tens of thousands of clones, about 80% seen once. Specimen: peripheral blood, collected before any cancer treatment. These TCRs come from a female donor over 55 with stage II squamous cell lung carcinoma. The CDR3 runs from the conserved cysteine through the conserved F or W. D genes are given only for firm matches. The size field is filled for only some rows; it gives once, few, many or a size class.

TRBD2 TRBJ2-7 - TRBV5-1 CASSTNGLAGAYEQYF TGCGCCAGCAGCACCAACGGACTAGCGGGGGCCTACGAGCAGTACTTC
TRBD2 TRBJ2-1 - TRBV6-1 CASGLAGVNEQFF TGTGCCAGTGGACTAGCGGGGGTTAATGAGCAGTTCTTC
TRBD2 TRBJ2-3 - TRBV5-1 CASSTRTSGTDTQYF TGCGCCAGCAGCACCAGGACTAGCGGCACAGATACGCAGTATTTT
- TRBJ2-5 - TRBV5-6 CASSLWQTRSETQYF TGTGCCAGCAGCTTGTGGCAGACTCGTTCAGAGACCCAGTACTTC
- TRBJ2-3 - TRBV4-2 CASSQEAGNHADTQYF TGTGCCAGCAGCCAAGAGGCGGGGAACCACGCGGATACGCAGTATTTT
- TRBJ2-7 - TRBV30 CAWTTGQGADEQYF TGTGCCTGGACCACTGGGCAGGGAGCGGACGAGCAGTACTTC
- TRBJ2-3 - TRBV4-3 CASSRAGASTDTQYF TGCGCCAGCAGTCGGGCGGGGGCTAGCACAGATACGCAGTATTTT
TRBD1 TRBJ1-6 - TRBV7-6 CASSLLDRGTSNSPLHF TGTGCCAGCAGCCTACTAGACAGGGGGACAAGTAATTCACCCCTCCACTTT
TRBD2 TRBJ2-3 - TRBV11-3 CASSLGLAGGPRTDTQYF TGTGCCAGCAGCTTGGGACTAGCGGGGGGGCCCCGCACAGATACGCAGTATTTT
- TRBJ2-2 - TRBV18 CASSPRENTGELFF TGTGCCAGCTCGCCGCGCGAGAACACCGGGGAGCTGTTTTTT
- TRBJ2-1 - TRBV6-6 CATLGGTYNEQFF TGTGCCACCCTCGGGGGCACCTACAATGAGCAGTTCTTC
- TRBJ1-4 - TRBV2 CASSTRGPVNEKLFF TGTGCCAGCAGTACGAGGGGCCCGGTTAATGAAAAACTGTTTTTT
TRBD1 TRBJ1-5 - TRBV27 CASSSQGAGNQPQHF TGTGCCAGCAGTTCACAGGGGGCTGGCAATCAGCCCCAGCATTTT
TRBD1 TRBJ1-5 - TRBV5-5 CASSFEGALPSNQPQHF TGTGCCAGCAGCTTCGAGGGGGCTCTACCTAGCAATCAGCCCCAGCATTTT
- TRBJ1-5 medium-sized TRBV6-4 CASSDTDSFSNQPQHF TGTGCCAGCAGTGATACGGACAGCTTTAGCAATCAGCCCCAGCATTTT
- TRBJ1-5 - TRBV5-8 CASSLNPGALGQPQHF TGTGCCAGCAGCTTGAACCCAGGGGCCCTAGGTCAGCCCCAGCATTTT
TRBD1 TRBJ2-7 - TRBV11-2 CASSLLQGRHYEQYF TGTGCCAGCAGCTTATTACAGGGGCGCCACTACGAGCAGTACTTC
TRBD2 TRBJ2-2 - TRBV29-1 CSVVRGGANTGELFF TGCAGCGTTGTACGCGGGGGGGCGAACACCGGGGAGCTGTTTTTT
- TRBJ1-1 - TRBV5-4 CASSPGLNTEAFF TGTGCCAGCAGCCCCGGGTTGAACACTGAAGCTTTCTTT
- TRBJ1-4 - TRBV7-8 CASSSLTGFNEKLFF TGTGCCAGCAGCTCCCTGACTGGCTTTAATGAAAAACTGTTTTTT
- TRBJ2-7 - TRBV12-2 CASRPGTLTYEQYF TGTGCAAGTCGCCCCGGGACGCTTACCTACGAGCAGTACTTC
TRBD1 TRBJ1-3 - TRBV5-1 CASSLATGADSGNTIYF TGCGCCAGCAGCTTGGCCACAGGGGCAGACTCTGGAAACACCATATATTTT
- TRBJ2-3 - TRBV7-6 CASSLAGGTDTQYF TGTGCCAGCAGCTTAGCGGGGGGAACAGATACGCAGTATTTT
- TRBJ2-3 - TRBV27 CASSFRTGSTDTQYF TGTGCCAGCAGCTTTAGGACGGGTAGCACAGATACGCAGTATTTT
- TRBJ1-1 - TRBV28 CASSFSAVEAFF TGTGCCAGCAGTTTTTCTGCGGTTGAAGCTTTCTTT
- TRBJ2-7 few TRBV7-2 CASSLQTATYEQYF TGTGCCAGCAGCTTGCAAACCGCTACCTACGAGCAGTACTTC
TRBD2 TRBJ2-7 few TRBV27 CASSLTSGGHYEQYF TGTGCCAGCAGTTTGACTAGCGGGGGGCACTACGAGCAGTACTTC
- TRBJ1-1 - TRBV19 CASSEGVATEAFF TGTGCCAGCAGCGAGGGGGTAGCGACTGAAGCTTTCTTT
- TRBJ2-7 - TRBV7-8 CASSVYAGPYEQYF TGTGCCAGCAGCGTCTATGCGGGCCCCTACGAGCAGTACTTC
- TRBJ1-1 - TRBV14 CASSQRRDTEAFF TGTGCCAGCAGCCAACGACGGGACACTGAAGCTTTCTTT
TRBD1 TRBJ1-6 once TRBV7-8 CASSLADDRGRSPLHF TGTGCCAGCAGCTTAGCGGACGACAGGGGGCGATCACCCCTCCACTTT
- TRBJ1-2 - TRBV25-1 CASSGYKAGDYGYTF TGTGCCAGCAGTGGCTACAAGGCAGGGGACTATGGCTACACCTTC
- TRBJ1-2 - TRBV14 CASSRAGGANYGYTF TGTGCCAGCAGCCGGGCCGGGGGAGCTAACTATGGCTACACCTTC
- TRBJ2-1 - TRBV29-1 CSVEGAGRNEQFF TGCAGCGTTGAAGGGGCAGGGCGAAATGAGCAGTTCTTC
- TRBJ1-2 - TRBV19 CASSPDSNYGYTF TGTGCCAGTAGCCCTGACAGTAACTATGGCTACACCTTC
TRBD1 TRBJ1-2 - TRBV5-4 CASSLAAGGGYTF TGTGCCAGCAGCTTGGCGGCAGGGGGCGGCTACACCTTC
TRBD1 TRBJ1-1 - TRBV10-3 CAISGGIRQGRAFF TGTGCCATCAGTGGCGGAATCCGACAGGGAAGAGCTTTCTTT
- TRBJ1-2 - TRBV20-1 CSAYPGEGYTF TGCAGTGCTTATCCGGGGGAAGGCTACACCTTC
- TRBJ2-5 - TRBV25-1 CASSGVTGKHGETQYF TGTGCCAGCAGTGGTGTGACGGGGAAACACGGGGAGACCCAGTACTTC
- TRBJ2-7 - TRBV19 CASSMVGYEQYF TGTGCCAGTAGTATGGTCGGCTACGAGCAGTACTTC
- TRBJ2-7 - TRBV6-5 CASRGTRSSYEQYF TGTGCCAGCAGAGGGACAAGGAGCTCCTACGAGCAGTACTTC
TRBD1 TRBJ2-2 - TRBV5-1 CASSQGAFGSTGELFF TGCGCCAGCAGCCAGGGGGCATTTGGAAGCACCGGGGAGCTGTTTTTT
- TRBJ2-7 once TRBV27 CASSYGTVLSYEQYF TGTGCCAGCAGTTACGGGACTGTCCTATCCTACGAGCAGTACTTC
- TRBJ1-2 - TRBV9 CASSVGTVGEGTF -
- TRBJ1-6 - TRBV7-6 CASSPEGTGNSPLHF TGTGCCAGCAGCCCGGAGGGGACGGGTAATTCACCCCTCCACTTT
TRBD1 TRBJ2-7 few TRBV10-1 CASSQTGQGRHEQYF TGCGCCAGCAGTCAAACCGGACAGGGGAGACACGAGCAGTACTTC
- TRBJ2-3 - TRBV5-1 CASSLGGRDVPDTQYF TGCGCCAGCAGCTTGGGCGGCAGGGATGTCCCAGATACGCAGTATTTT